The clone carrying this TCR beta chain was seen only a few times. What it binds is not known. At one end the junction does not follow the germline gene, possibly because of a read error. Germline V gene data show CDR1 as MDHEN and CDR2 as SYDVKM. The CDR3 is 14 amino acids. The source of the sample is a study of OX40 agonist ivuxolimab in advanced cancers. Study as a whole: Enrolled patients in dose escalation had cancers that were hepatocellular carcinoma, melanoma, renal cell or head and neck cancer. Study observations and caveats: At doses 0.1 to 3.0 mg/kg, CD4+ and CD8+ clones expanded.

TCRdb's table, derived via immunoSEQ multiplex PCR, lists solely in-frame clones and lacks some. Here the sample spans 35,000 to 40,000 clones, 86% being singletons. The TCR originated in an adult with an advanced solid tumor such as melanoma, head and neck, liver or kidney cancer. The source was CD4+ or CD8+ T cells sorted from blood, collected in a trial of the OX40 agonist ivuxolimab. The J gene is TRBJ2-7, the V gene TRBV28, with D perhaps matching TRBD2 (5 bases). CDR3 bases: TGTGCCACCAGTGTTCCACCGGCGGGTTACGAGCAGTACTTC. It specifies CATSVPPAGYEQYF.